The following is a TCR beta chain sequence with its context. Its cognate antigen is unknown. With 60 Vbeta and 13 Jbeta primers, the PCR was carried out. Data came from immunoSEQ multiplex PCR; TCRdb stores just in-frame clones and leaves some out. Of approximately 140,000 clones listed, roughly four fifths are singletons. The record originates from a study of cytomegalovirus exposure and HLA in healthy donors. Study conclusions and caveats: Reports state that TCR beta sequences accurately predicted most subjects' HLA-A and HLA-B alleles. Association with HLA alleles at 0.05 false discovery rate was found for 16,951 TCR beta sequences in a later analysis. Earlier results showed most TCR beta V segments being productive about 87% or about 30% of the time.

Germline V gene sequence: CDR1 SGDLS, CDR2 YYNGEE. V lost 1 base to trimming and J lost 2 bases, with 6 bases between them. The CDR3 runs 13 residues. What was sequenced was PBMCs. The source is a woman aged 40 to 50 in good health and CMV-seropositive. J is TRBJ1-1 and V is TRBV9; D not certain. The CDR3 here is CASSVFPNTEAFF. The CDR3 DNA reads as TGTGCCAGCAGCGTATTTCCTAACACTGAAGCTTTCTTT.